Sequencing of this T cell receptor beta chain was carried out in a study of shared clonotypes between healthy human individuals. Findings of the study overall: Between a handful of donors, naive CD4 clonotypes were shared at a level of approximately 5%.

Naive CD8 cells comprised CD45RO-negative, CCR7-positively selected cells, excluding terminally differentiated effector memory CD45RA+ cells. With regard to this clone: The antigen remains undetermined.

Some clones are missing from TCRdb's copy, which holds only in-frame ones; the method was immunoSEQ multiplex PCR. The sample has roughly 2 million clones; less than 95% are singletons. The CDR3 is 16 residues long. Germline V gene sequence: CDR1 MGHRA, CDR2 YSYEKL. V was shortened by 0 bases and J by 2 bases, with 11 bases between the two germline ends. This chain connects TRBV4-1 to TRBJ1-5, with D possibly being TRBD1 (5 bases). This TCR was recovered from a man aged 18 to 30 in good health. Input material: naive CD8+ T cells sorted from blood. In nucleotides, the CDR3 is TGCGCCAGCAGCCAAGATGGGAGGGGTGGCAATCAGCCCCAGCATTTT. It specifies CASSQDGRGGNQPQHF.